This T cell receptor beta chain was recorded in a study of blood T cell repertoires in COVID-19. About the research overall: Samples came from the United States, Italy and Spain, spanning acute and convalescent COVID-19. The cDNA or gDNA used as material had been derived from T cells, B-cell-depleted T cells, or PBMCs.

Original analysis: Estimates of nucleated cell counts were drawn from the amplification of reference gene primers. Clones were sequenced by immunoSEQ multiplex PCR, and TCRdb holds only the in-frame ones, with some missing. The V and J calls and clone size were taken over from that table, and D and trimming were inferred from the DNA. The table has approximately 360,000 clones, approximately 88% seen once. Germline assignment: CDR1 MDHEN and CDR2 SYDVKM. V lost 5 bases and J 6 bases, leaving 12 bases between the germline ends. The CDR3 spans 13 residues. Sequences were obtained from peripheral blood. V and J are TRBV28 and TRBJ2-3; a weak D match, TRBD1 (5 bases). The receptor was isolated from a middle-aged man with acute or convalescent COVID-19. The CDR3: CASSTSSGDTQYF. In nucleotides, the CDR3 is TGTGCCAGCAGTACCTCCTCAGGGGATACGCAGTATTTT.